One and the same sample provided the 32 T cell receptor beta chains below, sequenced in a study of shared clonotypes between healthy human individuals (dated by TCRdb to the early 2020s). The library was made by the immunoSEQ multiplex PCR assay. TCRdb took over this immuneACCESS table, retaining in-frame rearrangements with V and J assigned. Such tables are incomplete; in checked studies, under half of the missing clones stem from an unresolved V gene, and the remainder is unexplained. This sample has some 1.1 million clones in its table, and 77% of those were observed once. Together, the top ten hold 0.89% of the sample. The sample taken for sequencing was memory CD4+ T cells from PBMCs. What this sample's cell subset or site label stands for: CD45RA-negative fraction. The receptors were sampled from a man aged 18 to 35 in good health. Some clones in this sample may be carry-over from other donors' samples.

V is TRBV30 and J is TRBJ2-7; weak D call: TRBD2 (6 bases). Trimming took 8 bases from V and 3 from J, leaving 17 bases between them. Germline CDR1 GTSNPN, CDR2 SVGIG (reference sequence). The CDR3 runs to 13 residues. In DNA, the CDR3 is TGTGCCGCTAACGCGGGACCGATCTACGAGCAGTACTTC. It yields the protein CAANAGPIYEQYF.

In its sample, this clone was seen a few times. V and J are TRBV7-3 and TRBJ1-2, with 7 bases matching TRBD1. The CDR3 sequence is 14 residues long. CDR1 is SGHTA and CDR2 is FQGTGA in the germline V gene. V dropped 5 bases and J dropped 1; count of bases not matched to a gene: 4. Here the CDR3 reads CASSPGQSNYGYTF. DNA of the CDR3: TGTGCCAGCAGCCCGGGACAGAGTAACTATGGCTACACCTTC. Supplemented by reference TRBV7-3 and TRBJ1-2, the full variable domain reads GAGVSQTPSNKVTEKGKYVELRCDPISGHTALYWYRQSLGQGPEFLIYFQGTGAADDSGLPNDRFFAVRPEGSVSTLKIQRTERGDSAVYLCASSPGQSNYGYTFGSGTRLTVV.

J is TRBJ2-6 and V is TRBV4-2, with a weak D call TRBD1 (5 bases). V lost 1 base and J lost 0, with 13 bases in between. CDR1 is LGHNA and CDR2 is YNFKEQ in the germline V gene. This CDR3 has 18 residues. The CDR3 coding sequence is TGTGCCAGCAGCCAAGGGGCTTCTGGACACTCTGGGGCCAACGTCCTGACTTTC. This gives the protein CASSQGASGHSGANVLTF.

The gene calls are TRBV19 and TRBJ2-1; TRBD2 might be the D (5 bases). The germline gives CDR1 LNHDA, CDR2 SQIVND (reference sequence). This CDR3 is built from 16 residues. The V end lost 1 base, the J end lost 6 bases, and 16 bases lay between the germline ends. The CDR3 sequence: CASSIGSGWFGNEQFF. In DNA, the CDR3 is TGTGCCAGTAGTATAGGGTCGGGGTGGTTCGGCAATGAGCAGTTCTTC.

V gene TRBV18 combines with J gene TRBJ1-2; 7 bases match TRBD1. The CDR3 consists of 15 residues. Germline V CDR1 and CDR2: KGHSH, LQKENI. J gave up 0 bases and V 4 bases, and 5 bases lay outside the gene matches. CDR3 sequence reads: CASSRDSLANYGYTF. For the CDR3, the DNA is TGTGCCAGCTCACGGGACAGCTTGGCTAACTATGGCTACACCTTC.

The CDR3: CAISAPGQGIPEAFF. Here the CDR3 DNA reads TGTGCCATCAGCGCACCGGGACAGGGGATCCCTGAAGCTTTCTTT. The chain is built from TRBV10-3 and TRBJ1-1; 10 bases agree with TRBD1. V gave up 6 bases and J gave up 6 bases; unmatched junction bases: 10. CDR1 and CDR2 (germline): ENHRY, SYGVKD. The CDR3 is made up of 15 amino acids.

The V gene is TRBV27, the J gene TRBJ2-5; D remains unclear. V lost 5 bases, J lost 5 bases, and 9 bases lay in between. Germline V CDR1 and CDR2: MNHEY, SMNVEV (reference sequence). CDR3 length: 12 residues. For the CDR3, the DNA is TGTGCCAGCAGTCCCATCGGGGAGACCCAGTACTTC. Translated: CASSPIGETQYF.

The chain recombines TRBV19 with TRBJ1-2, with a weak D call TRBD1 (5 bases). The CDR3 totals 14 residues. Trimming took off 5 bases at V and 4 bases at J, with 14 bases between the two ends. Germline-derived CDR1 and CDR2 are LNHDA and SQIVND (reference sequence). The CDR3 loop reads CASSFRALFYGYTF. CDR3 DNA: TGTGCCAGTAGTTTCAGGGCACTATTCTATGGCTACACCTTC.

This chain uses TRBV29-1 with TRBJ2-1; the D is unclear. Germline V lookup: CDR1 SQVTM, CDR2 ANQGSEA. The CDR3 sequence is 12 residues long. The V end lost 3 bases, the J end lost 4 bases, and 7 bases lay between the germline ends. The CDR3, as DNA: TGCAGCGTTGATGCAGGATACAATGAGCAGTTCTTC. Protein product: CSVDAGYNEQFF.

There are a few counts of this clone. This chain connects TRBV4-3 to TRBJ1-5, with TRBD1 matching over 8 bases. V gave up 1 base and J gave up 1 base; unmatched junction bases: 0. CDR3 size: 15 residues. The germline V gene has CDR1 LGHNA and CDR2 YSLEER. DNA for the CDR3: TGCGCCAGCAGCCAAGGACAGGGGAGCAATCAGCCCCAGCATTTT. It codes for CASSQGQGSNQPQHF.

V gene TRBV4-1 combines with J gene TRBJ2-1; TRBD2 matches 7 bases. Losses at the gene ends were 4 bases for V and 9 bases for J; bases not matched to a gene: 18. The CDR3 covers 17 residues. CDR1 and CDR2 (germline): MGHRA, YSYEKL. The CDR3 coding sequence is TGCGCCAGCAGCCGGGCGCACTCAGCGGGACTGGTCTTTGAGCAGTTCTTC. Its translation: CASSRAHSAGLVFEQFF.

V gene TRBV7-9 combines with J gene TRBJ2-1, with 7 nucleotides matching TRBD2. CDR1 is SEHNR, CDR2 FQNEAQ, per germline (reference sequence). This CDR3 region has 15 residues. V trimming: 5 bases; J trimming: 4 bases; junction bases outside the gene matches: 8. CDR3 amino acids: CASSPLAGEYNEQFF. The CDR3 DNA reads as TGTGCCAGCAGCCCGCTCGCGGGGGAATACAATGAGCAGTTCTTC.

V usage is TRBV28 and J usage is TRBJ2-3, with a possible D match to TRBD2 (5 bases). Trimming cost V 6 bases and J 2 bases, with 18 bases left between them. CDR3 length: 16 amino acids. CDR1 is MDHEN and CDR2 is SYDVKM in the germline V gene. The CDR3 sequence is CASRGSSAKPTDTQYF. The CDR3 DNA is TGTGCCAGCAGAGGTAGTAGCGCAAAGCCCACAGATACGCAGTATTTT.

V gene TRBV7-9 combines with J gene TRBJ2-2; D is unclear. The CDR3 contains 14 residues. Trimming removed 3 bases from V and 3 bases from J, with 8 bases in between. The germline gives CDR1 SEHNR, CDR2 FQNEAQ (reference sequence). CDR3 sequence (DNA): TGTGCCAGCAGCTTTTATCAGGACACCGGGGAGCTGTTTTTT. Translating gives CASSFYQDTGELFF. Full variable domain (remainder filled in from reference TRBV7-9 and TRBJ2-2): DTGVSQNPRHKITKRGQNVTFRCDPISEHNRLYWYRQTLGQGPEFLTYFQNEAQLEKSRLLSDRFSAERPKGSFSTLEIQRTEQGDSAMYLCASSFYQDTGELFFGEGSRLTVL.

A few counts support this clone. This CDR3 is CSAMWVGGYTF. CDR3 bases: TGCAGTGCTATGTGGGTTGGCGGCTACACCTTC. The rearrangement joins TRBV20-1 to TRBJ1-2; D uncertain. The CDR3 totals 11 residues. Trimming pared 4 bases from V and 8 bases from J, leaving 11 bases between. Germline CDR1 is DFQATT and CDR2 is SNEGSKA (reference sequence).

This clone was found once. The chain recombines TRBV5-1 with TRBJ2-1; 10 positions agree with TRBD2. Unmatched junction bases numbered 9, after V lost 4 bases and J lost 2 bases. There are 17 residues in the CDR3. Germline lookup yields CDR1 SGHRS and CDR2 YFSETQ. CDR3 protein: CASSLASGSLPYNEQFF. CDR3 bases: TGCGCCAGCAGCCTGGCTAGCGGGAGCCTTCCCTACAATGAGCAGTTCTTC.

CDR3 sequence: CASSLRGAYGYTF. CDR3 in DNA: TGTGCCAGCAGCTTACGGGGGGCCTATGGCTACACCTTC. The J gene is TRBJ1-2, the V gene TRBV5-4, with a tentative D call TRBD1 (6 bases). The V and J ends lost 2 bases and 4 bases respectively, with 9 bases between them. This CDR3 has 13 residues. CDR1 is SGHNT, CDR2 YYREEE, per germline (reference sequence).

This clone was observed a handful of times. The chain recombines TRBV18 with TRBJ2-5; D unclear. The V end was cut by 3 bases, the J end by 4 bases, with 9 bases between. Germline V gene data show CDR1 as KGHSH and CDR2 as LQKENI. The CDR3 loop spans 13 amino acids. The CDR3: CASSPSLRETQYF. CDR3 DNA: TGTGCCAGCTCACCCTCCCTCCGAGAGACCCAGTACTTC.

This sequence joins TRBV28 and TRBJ1-4; D is unresolved. From germline, CDR1 is MDHEN and CDR2 SYDVKM. V shed 6 bases and J shed 0 bases, with 11 bases lying between them. The CDR3 runs 15 residues. The CDR3 loop is CASSVRDTTNEKLFF. Written as DNA, the CDR3 is TGTGCCAGCAGCGTCCGGGATACAACTAATGAAAAACTGTTTTTT.

In its sample, this clone was seen a few times. The gene calls are TRBV18 and TRBJ1-2; TRBD1 matches at 11 bases. Germline V gene sequence: CDR1 KGHSH, CDR2 LQKENI. V dropped 3 bases and J dropped 8; count of bases not matched to a gene: 5. The CDR3 consists of 14 residues. The CDR3 protein is CASSPDRGLEGYTF. Here the CDR3 DNA reads TGTGCCAGCTCACCGGACAGGGGGCTGGAAGGCTACACCTTC. The full variable domain, its missing parts supplied by reference TRBV18 and TRBJ1-2, is NAGVMQNPRHLVRRRGQEARLRCSPMKGHSHVYWYRQLPEEGLKFMVYLQKENIIDESGMPKERFSAEFPKEGPSILRIQQVVRGDSAAYFCASSPDRGLEGYTFGSGTRLTVV.

The V call is TRBV19, the J call TRBJ2-7, with D unresolved. V gave up 8 bases and J gave up 0 bases, with 11 bases separating them. CDR1 is LNHDA, CDR2 SQIVND, per germline (reference sequence). The CDR3 is made up of 13 amino acids. The CDR3 region has the DNA TGTGCCAGTGGGTCTAGGAGCTCCTACGAGCAGTACTTC. Its translation is CASGSRSSYEQYF.

To note about this clone: The sample contains more than one DNA sequence encoding this CDR3. This rearrangement joins TRBV28 to TRBJ2-1; 7 nucleotides line up with TRBD2. The length of the CDR3 is 16 residues. With V trimmed by 2 bases and J by 1 base, 5 bases remained unmatched. The germline CDR1 and CDR2 sequences are MDHEN and SYDVKM. The DNA of the CDR3 is TGTGCCAGCAGTTTAGGCTTAGCGGGTTCCTACAATGAGCAGTTCTTC. It codes for CASSLGLAGSYNEQFF.

This rearrangement joins TRBV4-1 to TRBJ1-4; TRBD1 is a possible D gene (5 bases). CDR3 length equals 14 residues. V was trimmed by 4 bases and J by 6 bases, leaving 12 bases between them. The germline V gene has CDR1 MGHRA and CDR2 YSYEKL. This chain's CDR3 is CASSLTWGDEKLFF. CDR3 sequence (DNA): TGCGCCAGCAGCCTGACATGGGGCGATGAAAAACTGTTTTTT.

This clone was seen more than once but under ten times. The chain has TRBV9 and TRBJ1-1; no definite D call. V was clipped by 0 bases and J by 7 bases, with 10 bases between them. The CDR3 extends over 13 amino acids. CDR1 and CDR2 (germline): SGDLS, YYNGEE. The CDR3 DNA sequence: TGTGCCAGCAGCGTAGGCGTGGGAAGTGAAGCTTTCTTT. Amino acids: CASSVGVGSEAFF.

Regarding this clone: One base away lies a much larger clone, so this may be a sequencing read error. V and J are TRBV25-1 and TRBJ2-4; 8 bases match TRBD2. This CDR3 spans 17 amino acids. CDR1 and CDR2 (germline): MGHDK, SYGVNS. The junction had 11 bases not matched to a gene; V was cut back by 4 bases and J by 3 bases. The CDR3 reads CASSGRVAGSVKNIQYF. For the CDR3, the DNA is TGTGCCAGCAGTGGACGGGTAGCGGGATCAGTCAAAAACATTCAGTACTTC.

V gene TRBV10-3 combines with J gene TRBJ2-3; 10 bases are a match to TRBD2. This CDR3 is built from 19 residues. CDR1 is ENHRY and CDR2 is SYGVKD in the germline V gene. J lost 4 bases, V lost 1 base, and 14 bases had no gene match. CDR3 nucleotide sequence: TGTGCCATCAGTGAGTACGGGACTAGCGACCACGCGTTCCCAGATACGCAGTATTTT. Translation gives CAISEYGTSDHAFPDTQYF.

This clone was picked up many times. The chain uses TRBV30 and TRBJ1-5; D is perhaps TRBD1 (6 bases). Germline CDR1 GTSNPN, CDR2 SVGIG (reference sequence). V dropped 3 bases and J dropped 7 bases, with 13 bases sitting between them. The CDR3 totals 13 residues. The DNA of the CDR3 is TGTGCCTGGAGCAAGGGGGGCGGGCAGCCCCAGCATTTT. It encodes CAWSKGGGQPQHF.

This clone was observed a single time. This rearrangement joins TRBV5-1 to TRBJ2-2; D is tentatively TRBD1 or TRBD2 (5 bases each). The ends were cut back, 0 bases at V and 5 bases at J, with 11 bases in the middle. This CDR3 has 15 residues. The germline CDR1 and CDR2 sequences are SGHRS and YFSETQ. CDR3 nucleotides: TGCGCCAGCAGCTTGGACGGGGCGAGAACCGGGGAGCTGTTTTTT. Protein: CASSLDGARTGELFF.

The chain links TRBV27 to TRBJ1-6, with 9 positions matching TRBD1. CDR1 is MNHEY, CDR2 SMNVEV, per germline (reference sequence). There are 15 residues in the CDR3. V trimming: 5 bases; J trimming: 10 bases; junction bases outside the gene matches: 9. In DNA, the CDR3 is TGTGCCAGCAGTCCACTACAGGGGGCGGGGTCACCCCTCCACTTT. Its translation: CASSPLQGAGSPLHF.

The chain employs TRBV7-9 and TRBJ1-1, with TRBD1 identical over 9 bases. V shed 4 bases and J 3 bases; nucleotides not matched to a gene: 15. There are 18 residues in the CDR3. Germline V gives CDR1 SEHNR, CDR2 FQNEAQ (reference sequence). CDR3 residues: CASSYATGGGSWDTEAFF. DNA for the CDR3: TGTGCCAGCAGCTACGCAACAGGGGGCGGTAGTTGGGACACTGAAGCTTTCTTT.

This clone was counted only a few times. This sequence joins TRBV18 and TRBJ1-2; 9 bases map to TRBD1. The J segment lost 4 bases and the V segment lost 2 bases, leaving 2 bases of the junction unmatched. Germline V gene data show CDR1 as KGHSH and CDR2 as LQKENI. The CDR3 loop spans 14 amino acids. The CDR3 DNA reads TGTGCCAGCTCACCATCGGGACAGGGCTATGGCTACACCTTC. It translates to CASSPSGQGYGYTF.

V and J are TRBV7-9 and TRBJ1-2; D perhaps matches TRBD1 (5 bases). Between the trimmed V and J ends, which lost 1 base and 8 bases, there was a span of 17 bases. The CDR3 loop spans 15 amino acids. CDR1 is SEHNR and CDR2 is FQNEAQ in the germline V gene (reference sequence). The CDR3 DNA reads TGTGCCAGCAGCTTAGGGGGCCCAGGGATGGGCGGCTACACCTTC. Translating it yields CASSLGGPGMGGYTF.